This is a list of T cell receptor beta chains from one sample in a study of tumor and adjacent non-tumor tissue in lung cancer. Via MiXCR, TCRdb re-called the multiplex PCR reads, giving one row per CDR3 protein. The data show some 100,000 distinct CDR3 sequences, 65% seen once. Sequenced input: distant non-tumor lung tissue. Every receptor here comes from a man aged 25 to 40 with non-small cell lung cancer. Each CDR3 is given without its conserved first and last residue.

j_call | v_call | cdr3_aa
TRBJ2-1 | TRBV6-2/TRBV6-3 | ASEIADHNEQF
TRBJ2-4 | TRBV11-1 | ANTHSGGATKNIQY
TRBJ2-7 | TRBV20-1 | SARDPGHSYEQY
TRBJ2-1 | TRBV5-6 | ASTLGLGNGQF
TRBJ1-1 | TRBV6-6 | ASRHTGEITETL
TRBJ2-7 | TRBV20-1 | NARGGDRVVDEQY
TRBJ2-1 | TRBV6-1 | ASRLTPKDTNEQF
TRBJ2-7 | TRBV11-2 | ASSLDSYAYEQY
TRBJ2-7 | TRBV11-1 | ASSHRGKVYEQY
TRBJ2-5 | TRBV5-4 | ASRRGLADQETQY
TRBJ1-3 | TRBV6-2/TRBV6-3 | ASSLCRVRSGNTIY
TRBJ1-5 | TRBV19 | ASRSGNQPQH
TRBJ2-1 | TRBV29-1 | SGTINNEQS
TRBJ2-7 | TRBV12-3/TRBV12-4 | ASSPRGGQY
TRBJ2-7 | TRBV11-2 | ASSSGLGRVYEQY
TRBJ2-7 | TRBV6-5 | ASSRPTTGTGVHEQY
TRBJ2-3 | TRBV4-3 | VSSQDSRGTDTQY
TRBJ1-1 | TRBV6-5 | TSRMDRMNTEAF
TRBJ1-6 | TRBV5-4 | ASNPETGGATPPLH
TRBJ2-1 | TRBV11-3 | ASTLGTGVYEQF
TRBJ2-7 | TRBV5-1 | ASSPRQGMNEQY
TRBJ2-7 | TRBV11-2 | ASSRTSGRQPYEQY
TRBJ2-2 | TRBV12-3/TRBV12-4 | ANSPTGTSGTREPF
TRBJ1-1 | TRBV6-5 | ASSYSAGPMNTEAF
TRBJ2-7 | TRBV5-1 | ASSQAY
TRBJ1-4 | TRBV5-1 | ASSRDREGEKLF
TRBJ1-5 | TRBV20-1 | SAITGTVNQPQH
TRBJ2-2 | TRBV11-2 | ASSSKSNTGELF
TRBJ2-4 | TRBV11-1 | ASTHSDRATTNIQY
TRBJ2-7 | TRBV12-3/TRBV12-4 | AISPGQGTGEQY
TRBJ1-5 | TRBV28 | ASIFSRGRYQSQH
TRBJ1-2 | TRBV6-5 | ANSYSADYSYT
TRBJ2-2 | TRBV4-2 | ASSQHRGRNTGELL
TRBJ1-6 | TRBV6-5 | ASSYTPGSYNSPLH
TRBJ1-5 | TRBV4-1 | ASSDPTQYSNQPKH
TRBJ2-1 | TRBV20-1 | SASQSGAKYNGQF
TRBJ2-5 | TRBV6-2/TRBV6-3 | ASSYSPLALQETQY
TRBJ2-3 | TRBV29-1 | SDLRQDADTQY
TRBJ2-7 | TRBV29-1 | SARLSSYEQY
TRBJ2-1 | TRBV7-9 | ASSYTGRGNEQF
TRBJ2-5 | TRBV9 | ASSVAPGRQETQY
TRBJ2-6 | TRBV21-1 | ASSKEDRSPGNVLT
TRBJ2-1 | TRBV7-9 | VSSFRNQRDDNEQF
TRBJ1-2 | TRBV12-3/TRBV12-4 | ASSHGTVYT
TRBJ1-2 | TRBV6-2/TRBV6-3 | ASSPGHGYT
TRBJ2-4 | TRBV4-1 | AISHGGRWAKNIQY
TRBJ1-2 | TRBV6-5 | TSSYGESRAKYGYT
TRBJ1-1 | TRBV6-5 | VSSYDGGRRNIEAF
TRBJ1-2 | TRBV24-1 | ATSSGTAYGYT
TRBJ2-5 | TRBV11-2 | ASSPRDSQETQY
TRBJ2-7 | TRBV20-1 | NVRGRGGSLYEQY